Each of the 12 T cell receptor beta chains below was sequenced from the same sample in a study of blood T cell repertoires in COVID-19 (TCRdb year 2020). Library method: the immunoSEQ multiplex PCR assay. Entries here come from immuneACCESS through TCRdb and include only in-frame sequences with V and J called. Some clones fail to appear in such tables; in the studies checked, an unresolved V gene covers under half of the shortfall, and the cause of the remainder is unknown. The table for this sample lists approximately 440,000 clones; roughly 91% of them were counted only once. The ten largest make up approximately 0.55% of the sample. Sequencing was performed on PBMCs or T cells enriched from blood (not recorded which). These receptors were taken from a man aged 18 to 30 who had recovered from COVID-19.

The rearrangement links TRBV3-1 (or the pseudogene TRBV3-2) to TRBJ2-2, with 12 bases identical to TRBD1. V shed 4 bases and J 6 bases; nucleotides not matched to a gene: 6. This CDR3 region has 16 residues. Germline CDR1 LGHDT, CDR2 YNNKEL (reference sequence). Written as DNA, the CDR3 is TGTGCCAGCAGCCTGAGGGACAGGGGGCGCCCCGGGGAGCTGTTTTTT. It specifies CASSLRDRGRPGELFF.

As concerns this clone: Different DNA sequences within this sample yield the same CDR3. The V and J genes are TRBV19 and TRBJ1-2; D unresolved. CDR3 length: 13 amino acids. The germline CDR1 and CDR2 sequences are LNHDA and SQIVND (reference sequence). Between the trimmed V and J ends, which lost 0 bases and 4 bases, there was a span of 6 bases. The CDR3 DNA reads as TGTGCCAGTAGTATAGATCGCAGCTATGGCTACACCTTC. Its protein product is CASSIDRSYGYTF.

The chain combines TRBV10-3 with TRBJ2-1; D perhaps matches TRBD2 (6 bases). Trimming pared 3 bases from V and 5 bases from J, leaving 17 bases between. There are 16 residues in the CDR3. Germline loops: CDR1 ENHRY, CDR2 SYGVKD. The CDR3 DNA follows: TGTGCCATCAGTGATCAGGGACTCGCACCAAACAATGAGCAGTTCTTC. It translates to CAISDQGLAPNNEQFF.

This clone has just a few counts. CDR3 sequence: CASSSPDRPEQFF. The CDR3 DNA reads TGTGCCAGCAGTTCCCCAGACAGACCCGAGCAGTTCTTC. The chain joins TRBV28 to TRBJ2-1; a possible D gene is TRBD1 (5 bases). The germline V gene has CDR1 MDHEN and CDR2 SYDVKM. Between the trimmed V and J ends, which lost 4 bases and 10 bases, there was a span of 14 bases. The CDR3 sequence is 13 residues long. Supplemented by reference TRBV28 and TRBJ2-1, the full variable domain reads DVKVTQSSRYLVKRTGEKVFLECVQDMDHENMFWYRQDPGLGLRLIYFSYDVKMKEKGDIPEGYSVSREKKERFSLILESASTNQTSMYLCASSSPDRPEQFFGPGTRLTVL.

The CDR3 is CASRPRQYSNQPQHF. CDR3 nucleotide sequence: TGTGCCAGCAGGCCCCGACAATATAGCAATCAGCCCCAGCATTTT. This chain joins TRBV28 and TRBJ1-5; D gene uncertain. The CDR3 totals 15 residues. Deletions cut 6 bases from V and 0 bases from J, with 12 bases between. Germline-derived CDR1 and CDR2 are MDHEN and SYDVKM.

V usage is TRBV11-2 and J usage is TRBJ1-2; D may be TRBD1 (5 bases). The CDR3 covers 14 residues. Germline V gene lookup returns CDR1 SGHAT and CDR2 FQNNGV. Trimming left V 5 bases short and J 7 bases short, with 17 bases between. The CDR3 DNA reads TGTGCCAGCAGCCCCGAGTACCCCAGGGCTGGCTACACCTTC. This translates into CASSPEYPRAGYTF.

V and J are TRBV2 and TRBJ1-2; tentative D call: TRBD1 (6 bases). Germline assignment: CDR1 SNHLY and CDR2 FYNNEI. The CDR3 covers 14 residues. Deletions cut 0 bases from V and 6 bases from J, with 11 bases between. This chain's CDR3 is CASSEARGGDGYTF. For the CDR3, the DNA is TGTGCCAGCAGTGAAGCGAGGGGGGGCGATGGCTACACCTTC.

The chain carries TRBV2 and TRBJ2-1, with 7 positions matching TRBD2. V was clipped by 6 bases and J by 0 bases; unmatched bases: 5. CDR3 length: 15 residues. Germline V lookup: CDR1 SNHLY, CDR2 FYNNEI. This CDR3 reads CASSRAGSSYNEQFF. The CDR3 nucleotides read TGTGCCAGCAGCCGAGCGGGGTCCTCCTACAATGAGCAGTTCTTC.

This clone showed up just once. CDR3 sequence reads: CASSETGTGASGNTIYF. In DNA form, the CDR3 reads TGCGCCAGCAGTGAAACCGGGACAGGGGCCTCTGGAAACACCATATATTTT. V usage is TRBV4-1 and J usage is TRBJ1-3, with 10 nucleotides matching TRBD1. CDR3 length: 17 amino acids. The junction had 8 bases not matched to a gene; V was cut back by 6 bases and J by 0 bases. Germline V gives CDR1 MGHRA, CDR2 YSYEKL.

V usage is TRBV19 and J usage is TRBJ2-2; 7 bases are a match to TRBD1. The length of the CDR3 is 15 residues. V lost 5 bases to trimming and J lost 1 base; unmatched junction nucleotides: 4. The V gene's germline CDR1 is LNHDA and CDR2 SQIVND (reference sequence). The CDR3 DNA follows: TGTGCCAGTAGTCCCGGGACAGTGAACACCGGGGAGCTGTTTTTT. Its translation is CASSPGTVNTGELFF. Using reference TRBV19 and TRBJ2-2 for the parts outside the CDR3, the full variable domain is DGGITQSPKYLFRKEGQNVTLSCEQNLNHDAMYWYRQDPGQGLRLIYYSQIVNDFQKGDIAEGYSVSREKKESFPLTVTSAQKNPTAFYLCASSPGTVNTGELFFGEGSRLTVL.

The chain couples TRBV7-2 to TRBJ1-2; tentatively, D is TRBD1 (5 bases). Trimming stripped 1 base from V and 7 bases from J, with 13 bases between. This CDR3 has 14 residues. The germline V gene encodes CDR1 SGHTA and CDR2 FQGNSA. DNA of the CDR3: TGTGCCAGCAGCTTAGGATTCAGGGCAGCTGGCTACACCTTC. It codes for CASSLGFRAAGYTF.

This clone was detected once. This chain links TRBV28 with TRBJ2-7, with TRBD1 as a possible D gene (5 bases). The CDR3 contains 14 residues. Trimming pared 6 bases from V and 0 bases from J, leaving 12 bases between. The germline V gene encodes CDR1 MDHEN and CDR2 SYDVKM. Here the CDR3 DNA reads TGTGCCAGCAGCTACAGGATCGGCTCCTACGAGCAGTACTTC. Its protein is CASSYRIGSYEQYF. Supplemented by reference TRBV28 and TRBJ2-7, the full variable domain reads DVKVTQSSRYLVKRTGEKVFLECVQDMDHENMFWYRQDPGLGLRLIYFSYDVKMKEKGDIPEGYSVSREKKERFSLILESASTNQTSMYLCASSYRIGSYEQYFGPGTRLTVT.